This TCR beta chain was identified during a study of patients and donors after allogeneic stem cell transplantation. From the RT-PCR reads, TCRdb called clonotypes with MiXCR, one entry per CDR3 protein. The sample holds 920,000 or so distinct CDR3 sequences; roughly 18% are singletons and the top ten take 6%. V lost 0 bases to trimming and J lost 2 bases; unmatched junction nucleotides: 6. Germline CDR1 and CDR2: DFQATT and SNEGSKA (reference sequence). This CDR3 spans 15 amino acids. The origin of this receptor is a human donor who was either an allogeneic HSCT recipient or a stem cell or donor lymphocyte infusion donor (not recorded which). It is not recorded whose cells these are; they may come from a transplant donor. Sequencing was carried out using blood, either unsorted or a sorted T cell fraction (not recorded which). V gene TRBV20-1 combines with J gene TRBJ2-7, with 8 positions matching TRBD1. CDR3 sequence (DNA): TGCAGTGCTAGAGAAGTGCAGGGGGCAACCTACGAGCAGTACTTC. Its protein is CSAREVQGATYEQYF.